What follows describes a single TCR beta chain. The table came from immunoSEQ multiplex PCR; TCRdb's copy has only in-frame clones and leaves some out. The profile shows hundreds of thousands of clones, around nine tenths of them singletons. This entry comes from a study of shared T cell receptors in the human thymus. V lost 0 bases and J lost 6; bases outside the gene matches: 5. The CDR3 extends over 16 amino acids. Germline CDR1 and CDR2: SGHTA and FQGTGA. These data are also associated with another study on human thymus T cells.

The gene calls are TRBV7-3 and TRBJ2-2, with 9 bases aligning to TRBD2. This TCR derives from a boy younger than two with a congenital heart defect. Sequencing was carried out using thymocytes. The CDR3 sequence: CASSLTSSGTSGELFF. Written as DNA, the CDR3 is TGTGCCAGCAGCTTAACGTCTAGCGGGACATCCGGGGAGCTGTTTTTT.